This TCR beta chain was retrieved from a study of blood T cells in healthy people across ages. Findings and caveats of the study: A strong correlation was found between TCR beta diversity and the percentage of naive T cells.

PCR was performed a second time for about 7 to 12 cycles using a sample-barcoded 5' primer and a J-beta primer mix. TCRdb re-analysed the 5' RACE reads in MiXCR, keeping a single row per CDR3 protein. The sample lists 450,000 to 600,000 distinct CDR3 sequences; about 27% were seen once. In the case of this clonotype: No antigen is known for it.

Investigators took ten milliliters of peripheral blood from every donor. Separately, the same data were catalogued under a study of T cells of mothers and their children. This second study notes: Thymic selection shapes TCR recombination output in related pairs, and it does so similarly in unrelated pairs. Slightly higher but non-significant overlap marked related mother-child pairs versus unrelated pairs.

The TCR comes from a boy aged 2 to 9 in good health. Sequencing was carried out using blood.

The DNA for the CDR3 is TGCAGTGCTAGCCCTAGGGCAGATACGCAGTATTTT. Encoded protein: CSASPRADTQYF. V gene TRBV20-1 combines with J gene TRBJ2-3, with D unclear. Germline V gene sequence: CDR1 DFQATT, CDR2 SNEGSKA (reference sequence). V was shortened by 3 bases and J by 4 bases, with 8 bases between the two germline ends. The CDR3 runs to 12 residues.